This T cell receptor beta chain was sequenced in a study of T cell responses to AZD1222 COVID-19 vaccine. Germline-derived CDR1 and CDR2 are SNHLY and FYNNEI. The length of the CDR3 is 15 residues. Germline trimming cut 4 bases from V and 4 bases from J; bases unmatched to any gene: 7. The method was immunoSEQ multiplex PCR; TCRdb's version includes in-frame clones alone and lacks a portion of them. The sample records roughly 100,000 clones, more than 75% being singletons. Sequenced material: peripheral blood, taken on day 0 of AZD1222 vaccination. The origin of this receptor is an adult in good health. The chain combines TRBV2 with TRBJ2-5; 9 nucleotides agree with TRBD2. The CDR3 region is CASSGISGSLETQYF. CDR3 nucleotides: TGTGCCAGCAGTGGGATTAGCGGGAGTCTAGAGACCCAGTACTTC.